This T cell receptor (beta chain) was observed in a study of PD-L1 blockade in urothelial cancer (TCRdb year 2017). Describing the broader study: Every patient began therapy in the mid-2010s and was given atezolizumab 1,200 mg intravenously every 3 weeks. About nine tenths of the roughly 29 patients were identified as males with urothelial cancer of bladder origin, and a prior smoking history was reported by 18 of 29 patients. An ECOG performance status of 0 or 1 was recorded for the patients, and 0 to 3 prior chemotherapy regimens had been received by the patients. Blood samples were analyzed at 3 weeks after treatment start (second dose) and at 6 weeks after treatment start. Blood samples gave a median of around 140,000 T cells and roughly 83,000 unique TCRs, with a median clonality of 0.080. The study was an exploratory multi-omic analysis of somatic, immune and clinical correlates of response to PD-L1 blockade with atezolizumab in urothelial cancer. Pretreatment tumor samples and matched peripheral blood, collected serially before and after atezolizumab treatment, underwent TCR sequencing. Durable clinical benefit was defined as progression-free survival longer than 6 months, and TCR features were also tested against progression-free and overall survival. In the same patients, whole exome sequencing and RNA sequencing of pretreatment tumors were performed in addition to TCR sequencing. Durable clinical benefit was achieved by nine patients but not by the remaining 20. Around 29 patients had pretreatment blood TCR-seq, 24 had at least one posttreatment blood collection, and 24 had tumor TCR-seq.

This clone was observed a handful of times. The antigen it binds to is not known. No much larger clone is present one base from it, and per-base qualities are unavailable. Summary of the overall study and its limitations: Improved progression-free and overall survival was found to be associated with pretreatment peripheral blood TCR clonality below the median. Patients with durable benefit showed greater expansion of tumor-associated TCR clones in peripheral blood 3 weeks after starting treatment (n = 22, p = 0.022). Because of the small sample size (n ≈ 30) and the many exploratory analyses performed, the results are intended to be regarded as hypothesis-generating.

A total of roughly 31 patients with locally advanced or metastatic urothelial carcinoma, treated at Memorial Sloan Kettering on a trial protocol, made up the cohort. Peripheral blood mononuclear cells were collected pretreatment and during treatment, with between 1 and 8 total time points per patient. The Qiagen DNeasy Blood extraction kit was used to purify genomic DNA from total PBMCs and tumor samples. PBMCs were collected pretreatment and during treatment, and were isolated and stored as previously described. Synthetic TCR analog templates were spiked into each PCR so that absolute template abundance could be estimated from read counts. Using the immunoSEQ assay, TCRbeta CDR3 regions were amplified from genomic DNA with bias-controlled V and J gene primers. Rearranged TCRbeta segments were sequenced at approximately 20X coverage. Processing in the source paper ran as follows. Clustering was used to correct sequencing errors, and CDR3s were annotated against IMGT so that V, D and J genes could be assigned. Out-of-frame and stop-codon sequences were excluded, and only productive TCRbeta rearrangements were used in downstream analyses. Clonality was calculated as one minus the Shannon entropy normalized by the log of the number of unique productive sequences. Clones differing between time points or between blood and tumor were identified using Fisher's exact test with Benjamini-Hochberg correction, with an adjusted p below 0.01 applied as the threshold. The source is immuneACCESS, and TCRdb retained only in-frame sequences with V and J called. Part of the clones is not carried over; for the studies checked, unresolved V genes explain less than half of this, and the remainder is unexplained. V, J and clone size derive from that table, while D and trimming were established from the DNA sequence. Counted in this sample were about 20,000 clones; 80% to 90% of them appeared once. The ten largest clones represent 3.7% of the sample.

CDR1 and CDR2 were assigned from the germline V gene (reference sequence) as GTSNPN and SVGIG. Spanning cysteine to phenylalanine, the CDR3 consists of 13 amino acids. This entry keeps only the CDR3 DNA: 39 bases, framed from base 1. Clipping removes 1 base from V and 7 bases from J, with 5 as the unmatched junction base count. The sequence links TRBV30 to TRBJ2-5; 8 nucleotides in the junction match TRBD1. The source is a man in his fifties with urothelial cancer. Here the sequenced sample was PBMCs, taken around atezolizumab (anti-PD-L1) treatment. In nucleotides, the sequence is TGTGCCTGGAGTGCGACAGGGGAAGGGACCCAGTACTTC. This codes for CAWSATGEGTQYF.